These 26 T cell receptor beta chains came from one sample sequenced in a study of cytomegalovirus exposure and HLA in healthy donors. 13 Jbeta primers and 60 Vbeta primers were used for the PCR. Clones were sequenced by immunoSEQ multiplex PCR, and TCRdb holds only the in-frame ones, with some missing. There are 150,000 to 200,000 clones in the sample; 70% to 80% occur only once, and about 1.4% lies in the top ten. The source material was PBMCs. These receptors were collected from a woman aged 45 to 65 in good health and CMV-seronegative.

The CDR3 is CASSIRDRVPDTQYF. CDR3 nucleotide sequence: TGTGCCAGTAGTATCCGGGACAGGGTACCAGATACGCAGTATTTT. V and J are TRBV19 and TRBJ2-3; 9 nucleotides match TRBD1. In germline, CDR1 is LNHDA, CDR2 SQIVND (reference sequence). Trimming at V came to 3 bases and at J to 4 bases, leaving 5 bases not matched to a gene. CDR3 size: 15 residues.

The genes are TRBV7-6 and TRBJ1-1; D remains unclear. This CDR3 spans 15 amino acids. V was cut by 0 bases and J by 7 bases, with 15 bases left in between. Germline loops: CDR1 SGHVS, CDR2 FNYEAQ. The chain's CDR3 is CASSLADETPIEAFF. DNA for the CDR3: TGTGCCAGCAGCTTAGCGGATGAGACACCAATTGAAGCTTTCTTT.

This clone was counted only a few times. The chain uses TRBV2 and TRBJ2-4, with 7 bases lining up with TRBD2. Germline V gives CDR1 SNHLY, CDR2 FYNNEI. This CDR3 spans 15 amino acids. V lost 5 bases and J lost 0; bases outside the gene matches: 4. This chain's CDR3 is CASSRLAQAKNIQYF. The CDR3 DNA is TGTGCCAGCAGTAGACTAGCACAAGCCAAAAACATTCAGTACTTC.

The chain couples TRBV7-3 to TRBJ2-2; D is undetermined. Germline CDR1 reads SGHTA; CDR2 reads FQGTGA. Trimming removed 5 bases at V and 6 bases at J, with 10 bases between. This CDR3 has 13 residues. For the CDR3, the DNA is TGTGCCAGCAGCCAACTACGCGCCGGGGAGCTGTTTTTT. This codes for CASSQLRAGELFF. The whole variable domain, remainder taken from reference TRBV7-3 and TRBJ2-2, is GAGVSQTPSNKVTEKGKYVELRCDPISGHTALYWYRQSLGQGPEFLIYFQGTGAADDSGLPNDRFFAVRPEGSVSTLKIQRTERGDSAVYLCASSQLRAGELFFGEGSRLTVL.

This chain connects TRBV20-1 to TRBJ2-1; possible D gene TRBD2, 5 bases. The CDR3 is made up of 11 amino acids. Germline V gene lookup returns CDR1 DFQATT and CDR2 SNEGSKA (reference sequence). Trimming shortened V by 6 bases and J by 7 bases, and 10 bases separated the two germline ends. For the CDR3, the DNA is TGCAGTGCGAAACTAGTTAATGAGCAGTTCTTC. Its translation: CSAKLVNEQFF.

This rearrangement joins TRBV19 to TRBJ1-2; D is unclear. The CDR3 has 14 residues. From germline, CDR1 is LNHDA and CDR2 SQIVND (reference sequence). V was shortened by 6 bases and J by 0 bases, with 11 bases between the two germline ends. This CDR3 reads CASRSGGTNYGYTF. CDR3 in DNA: TGTGCCAGTAGATCGGGAGGCACTAACTATGGCTACACCTTC.

The chain recombines TRBV4-1 with TRBJ2-3; weak D call: TRBD2 (6 bases). V was trimmed by 4 bases and J by 1 base, leaving 15 bases between them. Germline V lookup: CDR1 MGHRA, CDR2 YSYEKL. CDR3 length: 16 amino acids. CDR3 nucleotide sequence: TGCGCCAGCAGCCCAAAGCGTGGCGGGGGCACAGATACGCAGTATTTT. Encoded protein: CASSPKRGGGTDTQYF.

The rearrangement uses TRBV10-1 and TRBJ2-5, with D perhaps matching TRBD2 (7 bases). This CDR3 spans 12 amino acids. The germline V gene has CDR1 WNHNN and CDR2 SYGVQD (reference sequence). CDR3 sequence: CPGEGVEETQYF. The CDR3 coding sequence is TGCCCCGGGGAGGGGGTGGAAGAGACCCAGTACTTC.

The chain has TRBV5-4 and TRBJ2-3, with TRBD2 identical over 11 bases. Germline CDR1 reads SGHNT; CDR2 reads YYREEE (reference sequence). Unmatched junction bases numbered 12, after V lost 3 bases and J lost 0 bases. The CDR3 spans 19 residues. CDR3 sequence reads: CASSSPLAGAESSTDTQYF. In nucleotides, the CDR3 is TGTGCCAGCAGCTCGCCACTAGCGGGGGCCGAATCTAGCACAGATACGCAGTATTTT.

A note on this clone: The sample holds other DNA sequences that translate to the same CDR3. The J gene is TRBJ2-4, the V gene TRBV5-1; 9 positions match TRBD1. Germline V gene lookup returns CDR1 SGHRS and CDR2 YFSETQ. CDR3 length: 14 amino acids. With V trimmed by 3 bases and J by 6 bases, 4 bases remained unmatched. CDR3 bases: TGCGCCAGCAGCTCAGGACAGGGGCTAAACATTCAGTACTTC. Its translation is CASSSGQGLNIQYF.

The CDR3, as DNA: TGTGCCAGCTCTGCACTCGGAGGAGAGACCCAGTACTTC. Residues: CASSALGGETQYF. The V call is TRBV18, the J call TRBJ2-5; tentative D call: TRBD2 (5 bases). V was trimmed by 6 bases and J by 4 bases, leaving 12 bases between them. CDR3 length: 13 residues. Germline CDR1 reads KGHSH; CDR2 reads LQKENI.

The chain combines TRBV11-2 with TRBJ2-7, with TRBD2 identical over 14 bases. Trimming cost V 1 base and J 2 bases; bases outside gene matches: 10. Germline V lookup: CDR1 SGHAT, CDR2 FQNNGV. There are 19 residues in the CDR3. CDR3 DNA sequence: TGTGCCAGCAGCTTAGGCGGGGGACTAGCGGGAGCAGCCCCCTACGAGCAGTACTTC. Residues: CASSLGGGLAGAAPYEQYF.

The chain has TRBV7-2 and TRBJ1-5, with a tentative D call TRBD1 (5 bases). The V end was cut by 5 bases, the J end by 3 bases, with 23 bases between. CDR3 length equals 18 residues. Germline-derived CDR1 and CDR2 are SGHTA and FQGNSA. The CDR3 reads CASSPQGRTALNNQPQHF. CDR3 DNA: TGTGCCAGCAGCCCTCAGGGCAGGACCGCACTAAACAATCAGCCCCAGCATTTT. The whole variable domain, remainder taken from reference TRBV7-2 and TRBJ1-5, is GAGVSQSPSNKVTEKGKDVELRCDPISGHTALYWYRQSLGQGLEFLIYFQGNSAPDKSGLPSDRFSAERTGGSVSTLTIQRTQQEDSAVYLCASSPQGRTALNNQPQHFGDGTRLSIL.

The chain recombines TRBV19 with TRBJ1-2; D uncertain. V lost 5 bases, J lost 3 bases, and 16 bases lay in between. Germline lookup yields CDR1 LNHDA and CDR2 SQIVND (reference sequence). The CDR3 loop spans 15 amino acids. CDR3 nucleotide sequence: TGTGCCAGTAGTGTAAAGCCTCTAACCCACTATGGCTACACCTTC. Translation gives CASSVKPLTHYGYTF.

The chain is built from TRBV18 and TRBJ2-7; the match to TRBD2 covers 7 bases. CDR1 and CDR2 (germline): KGHSH, LQKENI. The CDR3 spans 14 residues. J was trimmed by 3 bases and V by 3 bases; bases with no gene match: 5. Here the CDR3 reads CASSPGGGIYEQYF. The CDR3 region has the DNA TGTGCCAGCTCACCTGGCGGGGGAATCTACGAGCAGTACTTC.

The chain combines TRBV7-6 with TRBJ2-7; 13 bases are a match to TRBD2. The length of the CDR3 is 16 residues. Germline V gene lookup returns CDR1 SGHVS and CDR2 FNYEAQ. The V gene end was trimmed by 5 bases and the J gene end by 5 bases; junction bases not matched to a gene: 9. The CDR3 is CASSTDRTSGSHEQYF. The CDR3, as DNA: TGTGCCAGCAGCACTGACCGGACTAGCGGGAGCCACGAGCAGTACTTC.

The rearrangement uses TRBV27 and TRBJ2-3; D not resolved. Germline-derived CDR1 and CDR2 are MNHEY and SMNVEV (reference sequence). Trimming cost V 7 bases and J 1 base, with 9 bases left between them. This CDR3 contains 13 residues. The CDR3 reads CASNLVGTDTQYF. The CDR3 DNA follows: TGTGCCAGCAACTTGGTGGGCACAGATACGCAGTATTTT.

The chain employs TRBV5-1 and TRBJ2-7; 9 bases fit TRBD1. Germline values: CDR1 SGHRS, CDR2 YFSETQ. The trim removed 1 base at V and 2 bases at J, leaving 7 bases unmatched. The CDR3 contains 16 residues. The CDR3 DNA sequence: TGCGCCAGCAGCTTGATCCGGGACAGGGTTCCCTACGAGCAGTACTTC. This translates into CASSLIRDRVPYEQYF.

The J gene is TRBJ2-1, the V gene TRBV4-3; TRBD2 aligns across 11 bases. CDR1 and CDR2 from the germline V gene are LGHNA and YSLEER. The CDR3 contains 17 residues. With V trimmed by 1 base and J by 8 bases, 10 bases remained unmatched. The CDR3 sequence is CASSQALTSGSVYEQFF. CDR3 in DNA: TGCGCCAGCAGCCAAGCCCTTACTAGCGGGAGTGTTTATGAGCAGTTCTTC.

The chain couples TRBV4-3 to TRBJ2-5, with a weak D call TRBD2 (6 bases). The DNA end favors TRBJ2-7, so the J call may be wrong. In germline, CDR1 is LGHNA, CDR2 YSLEER. CDR3 size: 18 residues. CDR3 DNA: TGCGCCAGCAGCCAGCGGGATTTCCGGGACCCCTTCTCCTACGAGCAGTACTTC. It encodes CASSQRDFRDPFSYEQYF.

The gene calls are TRBV5-8 and TRBJ1-1; D is unresolved. The V and J ends lost 0 bases and 0 bases respectively, with 6 bases between them. Germline V gene lookup returns CDR1 SGHTS and CDR2 YDEGEE. This CDR3 has 14 amino acids. The DNA for the CDR3 is TGTGCCAGCAGCTTGGGGCGGCTGAACACTGAAGCTTTCTTT. This encodes CASSLGRLNTEAFF. The variable domain in full, with the rest retrieved from reference TRBV5-8 and TRBJ1-1, is EAGVTQSPTHLIKTRGQQATLRCSPISGHTSVYWYQQALGLGLQFLLWYDEGEERNRGNFPPRFSGRQFPNYSSELNVNALELEDSALYLCASSLGRLNTEAFFGQGTRLTVV.

This chain links TRBV5-4 with TRBJ1-2, with 7 bases fitting TRBD1. CDR1 SGHNT and CDR2 YYREEE come from the germline V gene (reference sequence). V shed 1 base, J shed 2 bases, and the junction held 14 bases outside the gene matches. This CDR3 has 18 amino acids. The CDR3 region has the DNA TGTGCCAGCAGCTTGAGAGAGACCCGGGACAGAGAAAACTATGGCTACACCTTC. This gives the protein CASSLRETRDRENYGYTF.

The V gene is TRBV7-9, the J gene TRBJ2-1, with D possibly TRBD2 on 6 matching bases. V was cut by 1 base and J by 4 bases, with 14 bases left in between. The CDR3 totals 16 residues. The germline gives CDR1 SEHNR, CDR2 FQNEAQ (reference sequence). Here the CDR3 reads CASSLVSGGSYNEQFF. For the CDR3, the DNA is TGTGCCAGCAGCTTAGTTTCTGGGGGGTCTTACAATGAGCAGTTCTTC.

The chain recombines TRBV6-4 with TRBJ2-3, with a possible D match to TRBD2 (5 bases). The V gene's germline CDR1 is MRHNA and CDR2 SNTAGT. This CDR3 has 16 amino acids. Trimming took 3 bases from V and 0 from J, leaving 13 bases between them. Here the CDR3 reads CASSEGLAASTDTQYF. For the CDR3, the DNA is TGTGCCAGCAGTGAAGGGCTAGCAGCTAGCACAGATACGCAGTATTTT.

The chain has TRBV5-1 and TRBJ1-6; unclear D gene. The V end lost 2 bases, the J end lost 9 bases, and 9 bases lay between the germline ends. Germline V gives CDR1 SGHRS, CDR2 YFSETQ. This CDR3 has 13 amino acids. The DNA of the CDR3 is TGCGCCAGCAGCTTCGGGGATGGTTCACCCCTCCACTTT. As protein: CASSFGDGSPLHF.

This rearrangement joins TRBV5-1 to TRBJ2-7, with 8 bases identical to TRBD1. This CDR3 contains 14 residues. The V and J ends lost 0 bases and 3 bases, in that order; junction bases with no gene match: 2. CDR1 is SGHRS, CDR2 YFSETQ, per germline. This CDR3 reads CASSLAGQGYEQYF. In DNA form, the CDR3 reads TGCGCCAGCAGCTTGGCCGGACAGGGCTACGAGCAGTACTTC.